These 25 T cell receptor beta chains share one sample of origin, sequenced in a study of cytomegalovirus exposure and HLA in healthy donors. 13 Jbeta primers and 60 Vbeta primers were used for the PCR. Profiled with immunoSEQ multiplex PCR; TCRdb holds only in-frame clones, not every one. The sample records around 130,000 clones, 70% to 90% being singletons. The source material was PBMCs. These receptors originate from a boy aged 5-17 years in good health and CMV-seronegative.

V usage is TRBV4-3 and J usage is TRBJ2-7, with D perhaps TRBD2 (7 bases). CDR1 and CDR2 from the germline V gene are LGHNA and YSLEER. The CDR3 consists of 15 residues. The V end was cut by 0 bases, the J end by 3 bases, with 12 bases between. The CDR3 reads CASSQEGRGGYEQYF. The CDR3 DNA reads TGCGCCAGCAGCCAAGAAGGGAGGGGGGGCTACGAGCAGTACTTC.

The chain recombines TRBV7-2 with TRBJ2-5, with 7 bases identical to TRBD1. CDR1 and CDR2 from the germline V gene are SGHTA and FQGNSA. This CDR3 has 14 residues. J lost 4 bases, V lost 5 bases, and 7 bases had no gene match. The CDR3 loop reads CASSDTGERETQYF. The CDR3 bases are TGTGCCAGCAGCGACACAGGGGAGCGAGAGACCCAGTACTTC.

This chain connects TRBV11-2 to TRBJ2-1; the D gene is possibly TRBD2 (7 bases). V lost 5 bases to trimming and J lost 9 bases, with 26 bases between them. Germline assignment: CDR1 SGHAT and CDR2 FQNNGV. This CDR3 has 17 residues. The CDR3 DNA is TGTGCCAGCAGCCAAATCAGTTGGCTTACGGGGGGCATTGAGCAGTTCTTC. This translates into CASSQISWLTGGIEQFF.

The V call is TRBV4-1, the J call TRBJ2-5, with D perhaps matching TRBD2 (6 bases). Germline-derived CDR1 and CDR2 are MGHRA and YSYEKL. V dropped 3 bases and J dropped 7 bases, with 24 bases sitting between them. CDR3 length: 17 amino acids. The CDR3 DNA follows: TGCGCCAGCAGCCATCCCCCTGGCGTAGGGAAGGGAGGGACCCAGTACTTC. Residues: CASSHPPGVGKGGTQYF.

This clone has a handful of counts. The chain carries TRBV27 and TRBJ1-1; TRBD1 aligns across 7 bases. This CDR3 is 14 amino acids long. Germline V CDR1 and CDR2: MNHEY, SMNVEV (reference sequence). The trim removed 6 bases at V and 4 bases at J, leaving 8 bases unmatched. CDR3 in DNA: TGTGCCAGCAGACTTAACCCAGGGGGCACTGAAGCTTTCTTT. This translates into CASRLNPGGTEAFF.

V is TRBV25-1 and J is TRBJ1-6, with D perhaps matching TRBD1 (5 bases). This CDR3 has 16 residues. Germline V lookup: CDR1 MGHDK, CDR2 SYGVNS. V lost 11 bases to trimming and J lost 0 bases, with 17 bases between them. The CDR3 protein is CALGWGPSSYNSPLHF. DNA for the CDR3: TGTGCCCTTGGGTGGGGCCCAAGCTCCTATAATTCACCCCTCCACTTT.

The gene calls are TRBV27 and TRBJ2-3; maybe TRBD1 (6 bases). This CDR3 contains 12 residues. CDR1 MNHEY and CDR2 SMNVEV come from the germline V gene (reference sequence). Trimming removed 6 bases from V and 4 bases from J, with 8 bases in between. The CDR3 loop reads CASRAGADTQYF. CDR3 coding DNA: TGTGCCAGCAGGGCAGGGGCAGATACGCAGTATTTT.

J is TRBJ1-1 and V is TRBV6-5, with no clear D. The CDR3 loop spans 14 amino acids. Germline V gives CDR1 MNHEY, CDR2 SVGAGI. V shed 2 bases and J shed 1 base, with 8 bases lying between them. CDR3: CASSYKAGNTEAFF. The CDR3 bases are TGTGCCAGCAGTTACAAGGCAGGGAACACTGAAGCTTTCTTT.

This clone came up once. The chain combines TRBV14 with TRBJ2-2; TRBD2 is a possible D gene (6 bases). Trimming cost V 0 bases and J 7 bases, with 21 bases left between them. The CDR3 totals 18 residues. Per germline, CDR1 SGHDN and CDR2 FVKESK. Here the CDR3 DNA reads TGTGCCAGCAGCCAAGACCGGCGCCCAGCGGGCGGGCACGGGGAGCTGTTTTTT. Its protein product is CASSQDRRPAGGHGELFF.

In its sample, this clone was seen once. The gene calls are TRBV29-1 and TRBJ2-7; weak D call: TRBD2 (5 bases). Germline-derived CDR1 and CDR2 are SQVTM and ANQGSEA. V shed 7 bases and J shed 6 bases, with 19 bases lying between them. This CDR3 comprises 13 residues. The CDR3 DNA reads as TGCAGCGCAGCGGTGGCGAGTGTCGGCGAGCAGTACTTC. Translated: CSAAVASVGEQYF.

V is TRBV7-2 and J is TRBJ2-7; D possibly corresponds to TRBD2 (5 bases). V was trimmed by 2 bases and J by 0 bases, leaving 8 bases between them. This CDR3 has 14 residues. In germline, CDR1 is SGHTA, CDR2 FQGNSA. The CDR3 spells CASSLPGSSYEQYF. In DNA form, the CDR3 reads TGTGCCAGCAGCTTACCGGGGAGCTCCTACGAGCAGTACTTC.

This rearrangement joins TRBV19 to TRBJ2-7; 12 bases align to TRBD2. The V gene's germline CDR1 is LNHDA and CDR2 SQIVND (reference sequence). J gave up 6 bases and V 7 bases, and 10 bases lay outside the gene matches. CDR3 length: 15 amino acids. CDR3 sequence reads: CASTNLGLAGSEQYF. In DNA, the CDR3 is TGTGCCAGTACGAACCTCGGACTAGCGGGGTCCGAGCAGTACTTC.

The chain carries TRBV5-1 and TRBJ1-6, with 7 bases identical to TRBD1. Germline V gene sequence: CDR1 SGHRS, CDR2 YFSETQ. Trimming at V came to 2 bases and at J to 12 bases, leaving 11 bases not matched to a gene. CDR3 length equals 15 residues. CDR3: CASSLQGRGQEPLHF. The CDR3 DNA follows: TGCGCCAGCAGCTTACAGGGGAGAGGGCAAGAACCCCTCCACTTT.

The rearrangement uses TRBV29-1 and TRBJ1-3; possible D gene TRBD1, 5 bases. The CDR3 sequence is 13 residues long. The germline V gene has CDR1 SQVTM and CDR2 ANQGSEA. V was pared by 4 bases and J by 2 bases, with 9 bases between. The CDR3 coding sequence is TGCAGCGTTGTCAGGGCAGCTGGAAACACCATATATTTT. It is translated as CSVVRAAGNTIYF.

This chain links TRBV10-2 with TRBJ1-1; 7 positions agree with TRBD1. The germline V gene has CDR1 WSHSY and CDR2 SAAADI. Unmatched junction bases numbered 7, after V lost 7 bases and J lost 2 bases. This CDR3 is built from 14 residues. The CDR3 is CASKEDRINTEAFF. In DNA form, the CDR3 reads TGCGCCAGCAAGGAGGACAGGATAAACACTGAAGCTTTCTTT.

Of note for this clone: One junction end does not reproduce the germline sequence, and a read error may be involved. This chain connects TRBV19 to TRBJ2-3, with D maybe TRBD2 (6 bases). The CDR3 is 12 amino acids. CDR1 LNHDA and CDR2 SQIVND come from the germline V gene (reference sequence). CDR3 sequence (DNA): TGTGCCAGTAGTACGACGGACTATCGGACTAATTTT. Translation gives CASSTTDYRTNF. The whole variable domain, remainder taken from reference TRBV19 and TRBJ2-3, is DGGITQSPKYLFRKEGQNVTLSCEQNLNHDAMYWYRQDPGQGLRLIYYSQIVNDFQKGDIAEGYSVSREKKESFPLTVTSAQKNPTAFYLCASSTTDYRTNFGPGTRLTVL.

This chain connects TRBV6-6 to TRBJ1-5; D remains unclear. This CDR3 is built from 15 residues. In germline, CDR1 is MNHNY, CDR2 SVGAGI (reference sequence). The germline V and J ends were trimmed by 6 bases and 2 bases, with 14 bases remaining between them. The CDR3 sequence: CASRETRLGNQPQHF. Written as DNA, the CDR3 is TGTGCCAGCAGGGAAACGCGGTTGGGCAATCAGCCCCAGCATTTT.

The gene calls are TRBV19 and TRBJ2-5, with 8 nucleotides matching TRBD1. V was clipped by 2 bases and J by 5 bases; unmatched bases: 7. In germline, CDR1 is LNHDA, CDR2 SQIVND (reference sequence). CDR3 length: 15 amino acids. The CDR3, as DNA: TGTGCCAGTAGTATACAGACAGGGGCCCGGGAGACCCAGTACTTC. Encoded protein: CASSIQTGARETQYF.

The genes are TRBV7-6 and TRBJ1-2, with 11 bases lining up with TRBD1. Germline V gene sequence: CDR1 SGHVS, CDR2 FNYEAQ. V trimming: 5 bases; J trimming: 8 bases; junction bases outside the gene matches: 4. The CDR3 totals 13 residues. CDR3 DNA sequence: TGTGCCAGCAGCGAGGACAGGGGGCTGGGCTACACCTTC. It specifies CASSEDRGLGYTF.

The V gene is TRBV27, the J gene TRBJ1-5, with D uncertain. Germline V gene data show CDR1 as MNHEY and CDR2 as SMNVEV (reference sequence). V lost 4 bases, J lost 1 base, and 11 bases lay in between. The CDR3 contains 15 residues. CDR3 in DNA: TGTGCCAGCAGTTGGGGAGGATTAAGCAATCAGCCCCAGCATTTT. Translated, it gives CASSWGGLSNQPQHF.

This clone was seen more than once but under ten times. The V gene is TRBV9, the J gene TRBJ1-2; maybe TRBD1 (6 bases). Germline loops: CDR1 SGDLS, CDR2 YYNGEE. The V gene lost 7 bases and the J gene lost 3 bases, with 10 bases spanning the gap. The CDR3 consists of 12 residues. The CDR3 loop is CASYRQDYGYTF. The CDR3 nucleotides read TGTGCCAGCTATAGACAGGACTATGGCTACACCTTC.

The chain has TRBV5-5 and TRBJ2-7; maybe TRBD1 (6 bases). CDR3 length: 16 residues. Trimming took off 4 bases at V and 0 bases at J, with 17 bases between the two ends. Germline values: CDR1 SGHKS, CDR2 YYEKEE (reference sequence). CDR3 in DNA: TGTGCCAGCAGCCGGACAGTACTTAGGAGCTCCTACGAGCAGTACTTC. Translated, it gives CASSRTVLRSSYEQYF.

The chain joins TRBV10-1 to TRBJ2-7, with D possibly being TRBD2 (6 bases). The CDR3 extends over 14 amino acids. CDR1 WNHNN and CDR2 SYGVQD come from the germline V gene (reference sequence). Trimming stripped 4 bases from V and 3 bases from J, with 13 bases between. CDR3 amino acids: CASSGQTRNYEQYF. CDR3 nucleotide sequence: TGCGCCAGCAGTGGGCAGACTAGGAACTACGAGCAGTACTTC.

The J gene is TRBJ2-1, the V gene TRBV7-3; 11 bases map to TRBD2. V shed 4 bases, J shed 6 bases, and the junction held 5 bases outside the gene matches. Per germline, CDR1 SGHTA and CDR2 FQGTGA. The CDR3 extends over 15 amino acids. CDR3 protein: CASSSRTSGPNEQFF. The CDR3 DNA reads TGTGCCAGCAGCTCAAGGACTAGCGGGCCCAATGAGCAGTTCTTC. Full variable domain (missing parts from reference TRBV7-3 and TRBJ2-1): GAGVSQTPSNKVTEKGKYVELRCDPISGHTALYWYRQSLGQGPEFLIYFQGTGAADDSGLPNDRFFAVRPEGSVSTLKIQRTERGDSAVYLCASSSRTSGPNEQFFGPGTRLTVL.

The rearrangement uses TRBV29-1 and TRBJ1-1; unclear D gene. Germline V CDR1 and CDR2: SQVTM, ANQGSEA. The length of the CDR3 is 13 residues. Trimming stripped 6 bases from V and 0 bases from J, with 11 bases between. In DNA form, the CDR3 reads TGCAGCGTAGCCCCGCGGCTGAACACTGAAGCTTTCTTT. Translated, it gives CSVAPRLNTEAFF.